The clone carrying this T cell receptor (beta chain) was counted many times. Every patient underwent thyroid surgery untreated. This CDR3 spans 14 amino acids. V lost 4 bases and J 5 bases, leaving 12 bases between the germline ends. Germline assignment: CDR1 SGHRS and CDR2 YFSETQ. This entry belongs to a study of metastatic and nonmetastatic thyroid tumors. Looking at the study overall: Malignant and benign thyroid patients had repertoires compared in peripheral blood and tumor or nodule tissue.

TCRdb re-called the PCR reads with MiXCR. The sample includes roughly 89,000 clones, 12% of them seen just once. The gene calls are TRBV5-1 and TRBJ2-2; D may match TRBD1 or TRBD2 (7 bases each). The source is a female donor with papillary thyroid cancer or a benign thyroid nodule (not recorded which). Some clones in this sample may be carry-over from other donors' samples. The specimen sequenced was tumor tissue. CDR3 coding DNA: TGCGCCAGCAGCGCTCAGGGGGGGACCGGGGAGCTGTTTTTT. Translation gives CASSAQGGTGELFF.